Shown below are 9 T cell receptor beta chains from a single sample sequenced in a study of the immune and genomic landscape of osteosarcoma. The post-treatment osteosarcoma tumors were primary, local recurrence or metastasis specimens from poor-prognosis patients. Using immunoSEQ multiplex PCR, the repertoire was profiled, and TCRdb retains in-frame clones only, with some absent. The data show approximately 6,000 clones, with 60% to 70% seen just once and about 15% held by the top ten. The source material was osteosarcoma tumor tissue from the lung. These receptors all stem from a human donor with osteosarcoma.

The rearrangement links TRBV4-1 to TRBJ2-7; the D is unclear. Germline V CDR1 and CDR2: MGHRA, YSYEKL. Between the trimmed V and J ends, which lost 0 bases and 3 bases, there was a span of 12 bases. CDR3 length equals 15 residues. In nucleotides, the CDR3 is TGCGCCAGCAGCCAAGAGAACAAACAGCACTACGAGCAGTACTTC. Translating gives CASSQENKQHYEQYF.

The chain couples TRBV6-5 to TRBJ2-7, with 10 bases that match TRBD1. The CDR3 covers 15 residues. V trimming: 6 bases; J trimming: 4 bases; junction bases outside the gene matches: 9. Germline loops: CDR1 MNHEY, CDR2 SVGAGI. The CDR3 spells CASRSGQGGSYEQYF. The DNA of the CDR3 is TGTGCCAGCAGGAGCGGACAGGGGGGATCATACGAGCAGTACTTC.

This clone was seen more than once but under ten times. V is TRBV25-1 and J is TRBJ2-3, with a possible D match to TRBD2 (6 bases). The CDR3 runs 15 residues. CDR1 is MGHDK, CDR2 SYGVNS, per germline. V lost 8 bases and J 1 base, leaving 16 bases between the germline ends. Here the CDR3 DNA reads TGTGCCAGCCGGGGACTGGGAAGGGGCACAGATACGCAGTATTTT. Translated: CASRGLGRGTDTQYF.

By share of the sample, this clone is large (0.1 to 1%). This chain joins TRBV6-5 and TRBJ2-2; D not certain. The V gene lost 8 bases and the J gene lost 5 bases, with 15 bases spanning the gap. Germline CDR1 reads MNHEY; CDR2 reads SVGAGI. The CDR3 is made up of 14 amino acids. As DNA, the CDR3 is TGTGCCAGCCGCCCCCAGAGAGGAACCGGGGAGCTGTTTTTT. Its protein is CASRPQRGTGELFF.

The CDR3 region has the DNA TGCGCCAGCAGCTTGCTGGACAGGGCGAACACCGGGGAGCTGTTTTTT. Amino acids: CASSLLDRANTGELFF. The rearrangement uses TRBV5-1 and TRBJ2-2, with 8 bases identical to TRBD1. CDR1 SGHRS and CDR2 YFSETQ come from the germline V gene. The V and J ends lost 1 base and 0 bases, in that order; junction bases with no gene match: 2. The CDR3 extends over 16 amino acids. Complete variable domain (other parts from reference TRBV5-1 and TRBJ2-2): KAGVTQTPRYLIKTRGQQVTLSCSPISGHRSVSWYQQTPGQGLQFLFEYFSETQRNKGNFPGRFSGRQFSNSRSEMNVSTLELGDSALYLCASSLLDRANTGELFFGEGSRLTVL.

This chain joins TRBV5-5 and TRBJ1-2; D is unresolved. This CDR3 is 14 amino acids long. Per germline, CDR1 SGHKS and CDR2 YYEKEE (reference sequence). V dropped 3 bases and J dropped 4 bases, with 13 bases sitting between them. The DNA for the CDR3 is TGTGCCAGCAGCTCGGGAAGTGGTGGCTATGGCTACACCTTC. Translating gives CASSSGSGGYGYTF.

The genes are TRBV7-2 and TRBJ2-3, with D maybe TRBD2 (6 bases). Germline values: CDR1 SGHTA, CDR2 FQGNSA. This CDR3 has 16 amino acids. Trimming removed 0 bases from V and 1 base from J, with 11 bases in between. CDR3 coding DNA: TGTGCCAGCAGCTTAGCAACCGGGACTGGCACAGATACGCAGTATTTT. Translation gives CASSLATGTGTDTQYF.

This clone was seen a single time. The chain employs TRBV13 and TRBJ2-1; TRBD2 aligns across 7 bases. V dropped 5 bases and J dropped 0; count of bases not matched to a gene: 7. CDR3 length: 16 residues. In germline, CDR1 is PRHDT, CDR2 FYEKMQ (reference sequence). Here the CDR3 reads CASSRRGGSSYNEQFF. CDR3 nucleotides: TGTGCCAGCAGCCGACGCGGGGGTAGCTCCTACAATGAGCAGTTCTTC. The complete variable domain, with remaining parts taken from reference TRBV13 and TRBJ2-1, reads AAGVIQSPRHLIKEKRETATLKCYPIPRHDTVYWYQQGPGQDPQFLISFYEKMQSDKGSIPDRFSAQQFSDYHSELNMSSLELGDSALYFCASSRRGGSSYNEQFFGPGTRLTVL.

The chain joins TRBV6-5 to TRBJ1-2, with a weak D call TRBD1 (5 bases). Germline CDR1 and CDR2: MNHEY and SVGAGI. V lost 8 bases to trimming and J lost 4 bases, with 11 bases between them. The length of the CDR3 is 12 residues. CDR3 loop: CASGTGFYGYTF. CDR3 coding DNA: TGTGCCAGCGGGACGGGATTCTATGGCTACACCTTC.